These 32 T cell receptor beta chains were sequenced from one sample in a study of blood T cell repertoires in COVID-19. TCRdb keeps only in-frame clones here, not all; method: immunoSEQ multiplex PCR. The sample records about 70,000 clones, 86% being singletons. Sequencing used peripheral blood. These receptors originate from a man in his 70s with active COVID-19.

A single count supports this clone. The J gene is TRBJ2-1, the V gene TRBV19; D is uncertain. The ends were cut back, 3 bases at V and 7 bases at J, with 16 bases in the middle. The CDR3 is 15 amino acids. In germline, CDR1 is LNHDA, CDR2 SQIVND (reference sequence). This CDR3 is CASSIEVYPWNEQFF. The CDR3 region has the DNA TGTGCCAGTAGTATTGAGGTCTACCCTTGGAATGAGCAGTTCTTC.

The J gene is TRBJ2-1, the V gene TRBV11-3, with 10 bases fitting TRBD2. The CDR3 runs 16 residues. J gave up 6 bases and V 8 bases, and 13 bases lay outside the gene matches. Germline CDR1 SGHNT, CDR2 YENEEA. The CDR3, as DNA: TGTGCCAGCGTAGGCCAGCGGGAGGGCCGGGGCAATGAGCAGTTCTTC. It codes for CASVGQREGRGNEQFF.

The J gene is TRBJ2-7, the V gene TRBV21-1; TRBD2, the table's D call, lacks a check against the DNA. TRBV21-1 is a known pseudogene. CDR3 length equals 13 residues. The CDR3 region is CASPRGGSHEQYF. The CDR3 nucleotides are TGTGCCAGCCCTCGGGGGGGGTCCCACGAGCAGTACTTC.

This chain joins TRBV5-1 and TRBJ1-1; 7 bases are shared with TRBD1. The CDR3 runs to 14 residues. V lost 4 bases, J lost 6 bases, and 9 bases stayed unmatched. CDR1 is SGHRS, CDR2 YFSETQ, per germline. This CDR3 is CASSETGTVAEAFF. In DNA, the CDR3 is TGCGCCAGCAGCGAAACCGGGACAGTAGCTGAAGCTTTCTTT.

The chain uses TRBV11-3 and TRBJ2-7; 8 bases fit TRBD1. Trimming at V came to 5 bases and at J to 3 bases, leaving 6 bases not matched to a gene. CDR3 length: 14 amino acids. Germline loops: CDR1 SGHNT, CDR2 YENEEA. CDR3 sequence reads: CASSRQGSVYEQYF. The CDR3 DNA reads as TGTGCCAGCAGCCGACAGGGGTCGGTCTACGAGCAGTACTTC.

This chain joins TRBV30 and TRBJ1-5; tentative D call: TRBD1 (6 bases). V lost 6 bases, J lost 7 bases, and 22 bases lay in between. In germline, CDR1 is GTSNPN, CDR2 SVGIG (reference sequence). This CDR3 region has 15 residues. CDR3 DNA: TGTGCCTGCAACCCCGGGACACAAAACGTGCAGCCCCAGCATTTT. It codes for CACNPGTQNVQPQHF.

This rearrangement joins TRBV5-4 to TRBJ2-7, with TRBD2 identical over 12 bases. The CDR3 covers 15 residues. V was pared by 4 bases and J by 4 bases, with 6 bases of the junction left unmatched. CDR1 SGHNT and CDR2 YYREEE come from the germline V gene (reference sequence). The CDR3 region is CASSPPSGRGYEQYF. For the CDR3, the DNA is TGTGCCAGCAGCCCCCCTAGCGGGAGGGGATACGAGCAGTACTTC.

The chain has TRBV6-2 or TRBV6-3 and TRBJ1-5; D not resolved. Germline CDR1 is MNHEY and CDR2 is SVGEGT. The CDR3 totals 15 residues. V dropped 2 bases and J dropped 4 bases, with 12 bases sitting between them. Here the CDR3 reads CASSYGGFGNQPQHF. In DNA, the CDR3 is TGTGCCAGCAGTTACGGAGGGTTCGGAAATCAGCCCCAGCATTTT.

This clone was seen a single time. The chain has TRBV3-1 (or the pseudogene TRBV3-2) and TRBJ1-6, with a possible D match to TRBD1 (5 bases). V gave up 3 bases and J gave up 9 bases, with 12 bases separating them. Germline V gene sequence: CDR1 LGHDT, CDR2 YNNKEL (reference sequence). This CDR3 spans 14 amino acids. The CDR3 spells CASSQGQGSSPLHF. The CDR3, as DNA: TGTGCCAGCAGCCAGGGCCAGGGTAGTTCACCCCTCCACTTT.

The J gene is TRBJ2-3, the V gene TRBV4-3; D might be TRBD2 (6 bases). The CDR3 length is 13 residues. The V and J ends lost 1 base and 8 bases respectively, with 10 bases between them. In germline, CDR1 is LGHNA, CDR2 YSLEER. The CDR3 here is CASSQAGAGTQYF. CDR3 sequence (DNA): TGCGCCAGCAGCCAAGCGGGAGCGGGTACGCAGTATTTT.

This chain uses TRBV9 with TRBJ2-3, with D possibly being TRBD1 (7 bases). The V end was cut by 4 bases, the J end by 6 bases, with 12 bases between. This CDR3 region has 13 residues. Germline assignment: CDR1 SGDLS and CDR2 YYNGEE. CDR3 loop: CASSPGGLDTQYF. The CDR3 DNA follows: TGTGCCAGCAGCCCAGGGGGGCTGGATACGCAGTATTTT.

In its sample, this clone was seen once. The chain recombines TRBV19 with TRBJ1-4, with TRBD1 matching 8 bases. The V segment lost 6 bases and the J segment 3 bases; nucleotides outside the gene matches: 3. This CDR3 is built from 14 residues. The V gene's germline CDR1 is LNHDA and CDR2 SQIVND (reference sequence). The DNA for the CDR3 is TGTGCCAGTAGGACACAGGGGGCTAATGAAAAACTGTTTTTT. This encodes CASRTQGANEKLFF. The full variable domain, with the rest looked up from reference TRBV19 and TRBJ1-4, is DGGITQSPKYLFRKEGQNVTLSCEQNLNHDAMYWYRQDPGQGLRLIYYSQIVNDFQKGDIAEGYSVSREKKESFPLTVTSAQKNPTAFYLCASRTQGANEKLFFGSGTQLSVL.

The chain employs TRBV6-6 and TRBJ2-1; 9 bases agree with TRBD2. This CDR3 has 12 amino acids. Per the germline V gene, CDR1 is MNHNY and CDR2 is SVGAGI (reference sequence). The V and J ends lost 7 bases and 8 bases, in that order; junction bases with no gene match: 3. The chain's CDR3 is CASTSGIDEQFF. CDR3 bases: TGTGCCAGCACTAGCGGGATCGATGAGCAGTTCTTC.

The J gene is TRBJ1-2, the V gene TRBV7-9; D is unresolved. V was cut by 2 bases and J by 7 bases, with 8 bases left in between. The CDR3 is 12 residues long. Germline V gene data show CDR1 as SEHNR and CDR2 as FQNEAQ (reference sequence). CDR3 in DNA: TGTGCCAGCAGCTTAATGACACTTGGCTACACCTTC. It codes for CASSLMTLGYTF.

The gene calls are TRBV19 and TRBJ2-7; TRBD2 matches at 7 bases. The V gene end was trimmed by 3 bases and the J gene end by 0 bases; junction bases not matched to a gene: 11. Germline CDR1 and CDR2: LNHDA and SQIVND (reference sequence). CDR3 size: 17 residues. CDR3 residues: CASSIRLAAISSYEQYF. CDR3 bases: TGTGCCAGTAGTATTAGACTAGCAGCAATTAGCTCCTACGAGCAGTACTTC.

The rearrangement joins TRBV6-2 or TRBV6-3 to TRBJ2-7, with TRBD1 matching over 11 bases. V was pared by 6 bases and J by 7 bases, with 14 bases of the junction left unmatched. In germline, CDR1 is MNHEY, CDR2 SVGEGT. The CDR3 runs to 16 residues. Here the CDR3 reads CASSGPGTGGPREQYF. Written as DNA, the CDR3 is TGTGCCAGCAGCGGACCTGGGACAGGGGGGCCTAGGGAGCAGTACTTC.

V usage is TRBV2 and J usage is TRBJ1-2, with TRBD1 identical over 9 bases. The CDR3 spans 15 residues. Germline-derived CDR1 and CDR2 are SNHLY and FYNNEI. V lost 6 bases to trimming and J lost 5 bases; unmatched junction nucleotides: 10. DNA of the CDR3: TGTGCCAGCAGCGAGGCTACAGGGGGCTGGTATGGCTACACCTTC. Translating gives CASSEATGGWYGYTF.

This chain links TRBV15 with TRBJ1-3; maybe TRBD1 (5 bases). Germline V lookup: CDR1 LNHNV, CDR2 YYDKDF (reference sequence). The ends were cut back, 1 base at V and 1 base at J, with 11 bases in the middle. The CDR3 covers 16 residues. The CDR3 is CATSRVGGESGNTIYF. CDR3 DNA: TGTGCCACCAGCAGAGTTGGGGGGGAGTCTGGAAACACCATATATTTT. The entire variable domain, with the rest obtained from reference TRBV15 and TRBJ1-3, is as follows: DAMVIQNPRYQVTQFGKPVTLSCSQTLNHNVMYWYQQKSSQAPKLLFHYYDKDFNNEADTPDNFQSRRPNTSFCFLDIRSPGLGDTAMYLCATSRVGGESGNTIYFGEGSWLTVV.

The CDR3 sequence is CASSLEGEETQYF. CDR3 nucleotide sequence: TGCGCCAGCAGCTTGGAGGGGGAAGAGACCCAGTACTTC. The chain combines TRBV5-1 with TRBJ2-5; D perhaps matches TRBD1 (6 bases). The CDR3 is 13 residues long. Germline lookup yields CDR1 SGHRS and CDR2 YFSETQ. Between the trimmed V and J ends, which lost 0 bases and 3 bases, there was a span of 6 bases.

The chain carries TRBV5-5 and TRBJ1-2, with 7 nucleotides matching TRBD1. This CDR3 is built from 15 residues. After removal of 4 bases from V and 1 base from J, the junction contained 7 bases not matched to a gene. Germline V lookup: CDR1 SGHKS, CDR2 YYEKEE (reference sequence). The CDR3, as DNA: TGTGCCAGCAGCCGGGACAGCCAAGATAACTATGGCTACACCTTC. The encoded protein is CASSRDSQDNYGYTF.

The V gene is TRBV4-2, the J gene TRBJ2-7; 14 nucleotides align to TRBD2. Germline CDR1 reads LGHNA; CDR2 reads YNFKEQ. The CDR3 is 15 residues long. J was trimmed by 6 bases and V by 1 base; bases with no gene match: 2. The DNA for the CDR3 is TGTGCCAGCAGCCAAGCAGGACTAGCGGGGGGCGAGCAGTACTTC. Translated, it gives CASSQAGLAGGEQYF.

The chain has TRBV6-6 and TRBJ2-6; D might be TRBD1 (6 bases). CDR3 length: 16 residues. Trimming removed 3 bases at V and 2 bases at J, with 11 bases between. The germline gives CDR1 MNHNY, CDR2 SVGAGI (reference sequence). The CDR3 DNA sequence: TGTGCCAGCAGTTATTCCCCAGGGGCTGGGGCCAACGTCCTGACTTTC. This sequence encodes CASSYSPGAGANVLTF.

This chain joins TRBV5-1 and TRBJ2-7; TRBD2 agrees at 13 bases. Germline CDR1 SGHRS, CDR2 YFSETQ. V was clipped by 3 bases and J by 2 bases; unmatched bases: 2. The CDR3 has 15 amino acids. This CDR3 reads CASSYGLAGAYEQYF. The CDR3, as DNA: TGCGCCAGCAGCTACGGACTAGCGGGAGCCTACGAGCAGTACTTC.

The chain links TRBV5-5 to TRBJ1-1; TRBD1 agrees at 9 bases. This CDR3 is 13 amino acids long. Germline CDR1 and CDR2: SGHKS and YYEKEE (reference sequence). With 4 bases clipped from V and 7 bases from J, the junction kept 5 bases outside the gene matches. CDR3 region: CASSPTGGGEAFF. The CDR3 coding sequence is TGTGCCAGCAGCCCAACAGGGGGCGGTGAAGCTTTCTTT.

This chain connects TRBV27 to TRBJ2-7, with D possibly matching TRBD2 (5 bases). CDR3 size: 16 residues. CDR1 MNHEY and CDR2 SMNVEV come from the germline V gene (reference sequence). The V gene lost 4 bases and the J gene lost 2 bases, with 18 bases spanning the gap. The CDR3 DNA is TGTGCCAGCAGTTCCCCCTCGGGGTTTTACCCCTACGAGCAGTACTTC. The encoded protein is CASSSPSGFYPYEQYF.

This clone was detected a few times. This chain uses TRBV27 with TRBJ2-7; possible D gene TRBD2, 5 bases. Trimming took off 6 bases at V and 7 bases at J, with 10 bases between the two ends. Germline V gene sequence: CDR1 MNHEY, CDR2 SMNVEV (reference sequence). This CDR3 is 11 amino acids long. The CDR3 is CASRLGREQYF. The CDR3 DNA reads TGTGCCAGCAGACTAGGTCGGGAGCAGTACTTC.

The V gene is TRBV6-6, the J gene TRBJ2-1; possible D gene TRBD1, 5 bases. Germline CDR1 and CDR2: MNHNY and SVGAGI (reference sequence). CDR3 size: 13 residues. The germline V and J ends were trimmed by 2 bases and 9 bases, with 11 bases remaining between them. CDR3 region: CASSYPPDSEQFF. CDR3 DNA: TGTGCCAGCAGTTACCCGCCCGACAGTGAGCAGTTCTTC.

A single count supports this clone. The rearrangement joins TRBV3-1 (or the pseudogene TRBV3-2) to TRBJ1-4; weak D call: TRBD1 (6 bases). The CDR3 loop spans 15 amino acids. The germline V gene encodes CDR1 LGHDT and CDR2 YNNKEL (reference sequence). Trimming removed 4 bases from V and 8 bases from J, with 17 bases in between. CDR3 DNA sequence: TGTGCCAGCAGCCTCGAAGCAGGGGTTGGGGAAAAACTGTTTTTT. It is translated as CASSLEAGVGEKLFF.

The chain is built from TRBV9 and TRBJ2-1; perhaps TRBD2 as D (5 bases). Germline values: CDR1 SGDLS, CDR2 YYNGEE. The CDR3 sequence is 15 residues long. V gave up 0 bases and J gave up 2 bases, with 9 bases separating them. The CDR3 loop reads CASSVGSGPYNEQFF. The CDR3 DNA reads TGTGCCAGCAGCGTAGGCAGCGGACCCTACAATGAGCAGTTCTTC.

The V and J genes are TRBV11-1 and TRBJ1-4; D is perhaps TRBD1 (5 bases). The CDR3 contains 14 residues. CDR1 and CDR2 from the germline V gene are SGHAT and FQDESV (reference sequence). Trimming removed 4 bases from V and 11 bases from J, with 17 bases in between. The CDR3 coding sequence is TGTGCCAGCAGCTCCCAGAGGGGCGGAGGGAAACTGTTTTTT. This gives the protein CASSSQRGGGKLFF.

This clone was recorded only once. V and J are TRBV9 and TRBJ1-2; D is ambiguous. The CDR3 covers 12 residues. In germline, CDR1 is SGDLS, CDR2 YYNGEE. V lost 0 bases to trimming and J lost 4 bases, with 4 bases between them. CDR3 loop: CASSVASYGYTF. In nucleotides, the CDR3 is TGTGCCAGCAGCGTAGCTAGCTATGGCTACACCTTC.

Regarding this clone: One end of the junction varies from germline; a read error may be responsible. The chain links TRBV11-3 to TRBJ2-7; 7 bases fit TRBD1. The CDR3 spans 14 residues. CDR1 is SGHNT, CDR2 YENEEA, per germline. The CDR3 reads CASSSRDSSSEQYF. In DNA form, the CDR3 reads TGTGCCAGCAGCAGCCGGGACAGTTCCTCCGAGCAGTACTTC.